This is a list of T cell receptor beta chains from one sample in a study of identical twins. TCRdb independently ran MiXCR on the 5' RACE reads; one entry per CDR3 protein. This table has roughly 1,500,000 distinct CDR3 sequences, less than 35% appearing once. Source material: cord blood. These receptors came from a newborn girl in good health. The CDR3 runs from the conserved cysteine through the conserved F or W. The order of the fields is V gene, clone size, D gene, J gene, CDR3 DNA, CDR3 protein. D genes are given only for firm matches. For some rows the clone size is stated as once, few or many, or as a class when expanded; others skip it.

TRBV12-3/TRBV12-4,NA,NA,TRBJ2-7,TGTGCCAGCAGTTTAGATAGATACTACTACGAGCAGTACTTC,CASSLDRYYYEQYF
TRBV21-1,few,NA,TRBJ2-7,TGTGCCAGCAGCAAAGGGGACAGGTTGTCATCCTACGAGCAGTACTTC,CASSKGDRLSSYEQYF
TRBV4-1,NA,TRBD2,TRBJ2-1,TGCGCCAGCAGGGAGGGACTAGCGGCCTACAATGAGCAGTTCTTC,CASREGLAAYNEQFF
TRBV4-2,few,NA,TRBJ2-5,TGTGCCAGCAGCCAAGATTTTCTAAGCGGGACCCAGTACTTC,CASSQDFLSGTQYF
TRBV20-1,few,TRBD2,TRBJ2-1,TGCAGTGCTAGAGATACTAGCGGGACCCTGATGTACAATGAGCAGTTCTTC,CSARDTSGTLMYNEQFF
TRBV12-3/TRBV12-4,NA,TRBD2,TRBJ2-1,TGTGCCAGCGGGACGTATACCGGGACTAGCCCCAATGAGCAGTTCTTC,CASGTYTGTSPNEQFF
TRBV6-4,NA,TRBD1,TRBJ1-2,TGTGCCAGCAGTGACTACTTTAGGACAGGGAAGTATGGCTACACCTTC,CASSDYFRTGKYGYTF
TRBV7-2,NA,NA,TRBJ2-4,TGTGCCAGCAGCTTAGTTTTCGGTATAGAGGAGCAGTACTTC,CASSLVFGIEEQYF
TRBV4-1,NA,TRBD2,TRBJ2-1,TGCGCCAGCAGCCAAGATAGGACTAGCGGGAGAGTGAATGAGCAGTTCTTC,CASSQDRTSGRVNEQFF
TRBV4-2,NA,NA,TRBJ2-1,TGTGCCAGCAGCCCGGACCCTAGCCTCGATGAGCAGTTCTTC,CASSPDPSLDEQFF
TRBV5-1,NA,NA,TRBJ2-7,TGCGCCAGCAGCTCGGCGTTACTAGCTCTCGAGCAGTACTTC,CASSSALLALEQYF
TRBV20-1,few,NA,TRBJ2-7,TGCAGTGCTAGATCCCAGGGGCGGTACGAGCAGTACTTC,CSARSQGRYEQYF
TRBV29-1,many,TRBD1,TRBJ2-3,TGCAGCGTTAGGACAGGGATAAGCACAGATACGCAGTATTTT,CSVRTGISTDTQYF